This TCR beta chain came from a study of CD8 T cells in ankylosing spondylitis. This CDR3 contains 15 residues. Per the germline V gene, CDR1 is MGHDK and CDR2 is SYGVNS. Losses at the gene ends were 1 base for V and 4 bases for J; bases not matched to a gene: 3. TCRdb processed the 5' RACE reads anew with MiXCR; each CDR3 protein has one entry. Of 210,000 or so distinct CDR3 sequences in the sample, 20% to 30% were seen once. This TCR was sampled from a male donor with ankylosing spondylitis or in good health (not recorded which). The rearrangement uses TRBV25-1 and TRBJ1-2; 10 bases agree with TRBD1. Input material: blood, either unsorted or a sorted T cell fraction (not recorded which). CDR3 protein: CASSESRTGGYGYTF. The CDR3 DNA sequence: TGTGCCAGCAGTGAATCCAGGACAGGGGGCTATGGCTACACCTTC.